This T cell receptor beta chain was sequenced in a study of Ad26.COV2.S vaccination and SARS-CoV-2 variants. Treatment described: some 20 received Ad26.COV2.S at low or high dose, single or two shots; about 5 received placebo; per-sample allocation not given. Sample collection was performed on day 63 after the first vaccine or placebo injection. Method: immunoSEQ multiplex PCR; TCRdb's copy keeps in-frame clones and lacks some. The table lists 300,000 to 350,000 clones, roughly 88% of them singletons. CDR3 length: 19 residues. Trimming took 5 bases from V and 0 from J; bases not matched to a gene: 15. The V gene's germline CDR1 is SEHNR and CDR2 FQNEAQ (reference sequence).

This rearrangement joins TRBV7-9 to TRBJ2-1, with 8 bases matching TRBD2. Specimen: peripheral blood, collected in a trial of Ad26.COV2.S vaccine versus placebo. The clonotype was recovered from a person aged 18-60 years who received the Ad26.COV2.S COVID-19 vaccine or a placebo. The CDR3 sequence is CASSPEFPTSVRSYNEQFF. The CDR3 region has the DNA TGTGCCAGCAGCCCGGAATTCCCGACTAGCGTGCGCTCCTACAATGAGCAGTTCTTC.